This note documents a single TCR beta chain sequence. Original analysis: Amplification from reference gene primers served as the basis for estimated nucleated cell counts. Assay used: immunoSEQ multiplex PCR; TCRdb lists only in-frame clones, some missing. The V and J calls and clone size are taken from that table; D and trimming were inferred from the DNA. The profile covers some 150,000 clones, with around 87% appearing a single time and 37% taken by the ten largest. This CDR3 is 13 amino acids long. From germline, CDR1 is SGHVS and CDR2 FQNEAQ. After removal of 4 bases from V and 4 bases from J, the junction contained 2 bases not matched to a gene. This sample is part of a study of blood T cell repertoires in COVID-19. Overall study context: Some COVID-19 samples were acute and others convalescent; all came from the United States, Italy and Spain. Nucleic acid was either cDNA or gDNA, and it came from T cells, B-cell-depleted T cells, or PBMCs.

The receptor was isolated from a man aged 50 to 60 who had recovered from COVID-19. This chain links TRBV7-8 with TRBJ1-2; 8 bases match TRBD1. Sequencing was carried out using peripheral blood. This CDR3 reads CASSSDRGYGYTF. The CDR3 DNA follows: TGTGCCAGCAGCTCTGACAGGGGCTATGGCTACACCTTC.